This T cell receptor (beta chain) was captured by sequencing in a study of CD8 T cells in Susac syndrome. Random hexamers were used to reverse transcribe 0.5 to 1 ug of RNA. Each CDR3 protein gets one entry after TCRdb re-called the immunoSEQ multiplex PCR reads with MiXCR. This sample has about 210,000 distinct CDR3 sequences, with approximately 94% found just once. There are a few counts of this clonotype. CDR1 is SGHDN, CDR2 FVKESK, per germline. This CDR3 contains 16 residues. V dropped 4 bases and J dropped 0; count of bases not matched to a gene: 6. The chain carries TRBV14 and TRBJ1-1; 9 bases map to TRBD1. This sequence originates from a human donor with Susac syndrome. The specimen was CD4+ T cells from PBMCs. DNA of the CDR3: TGTGCCAGCAGCCCTCTGACAGGGGGGATGAACACTGAAGCTTTCTTT. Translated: CASSPLTGGMNTEAFF.